This T cell receptor (beta chain) was captured in a study of post-analysis software for immune sequencing data. Study at large: Included courses were relapsing-remitting and secondary progressive multiple sclerosis; progressive-relapsing multiple sclerosis was also included. Overall study findings and caveats: Controls had lower frequencies than patients of roughly five TRBV segments, which included TRBV5-6, TRBV5-1 and TRBV20-1. Among multiple sclerosis patients, normalized Chao1 diversity was significantly below that of controls.

Unique molecular identifiers featured in each of the TCR beta cDNA libraries. TCRdb re-analysed the PCR reads in MiXCR, keeping a single row per CDR3 protein. The sample gives 650,000 to 850,000 distinct CDR3 sequences, under 70% of which show up once; 4% to 5.5% is in the top ten. CDR3 length equals 14 residues. This clonotype was seen a handful of times. Its antigen is still unknown. The specimen was blood. This sequence joins TRBV12-3 or TRBV12-4 and TRBJ2-7; 8 positions match TRBD1. The J call is in doubt because the DNA end fits TRBJ2-4 better. The sequence derives from a girl aged 10 to 17 with multiple sclerosis. CDR3 DNA: TGTGCCAGCAATCCCCAAGGACAGGGAAACATTCAGTACTTC. As protein: CASNPQGQGNIQYF.